The sequence of this T cell receptor (beta chain) was determined in a study of CD8 T cells in ankylosing spondylitis (dated by TCRdb to the late 2010s). With regard to the full study: To find TCR variants linked to disease, the study profiled T cell receptor beta repertoires in ankylosing spondylitis patients and healthy donors. The full study cohort comprised 25 ankylosing spondylitis patients and around 100 healthy donors. Peripheral blood was sampled, and synovial fluid was also collected from ankylosing spondylitis patients.

Of note for this clonotype: Its antigen is still unknown. No per-base quality is available; no much larger clone lies one base away.

The investigation overall reported the following: Some motif variants had previously been reported in the synovial fluid and blood of reactive arthritis patients, which suggests shared mechanisms of disease initiation. Blood from ankylosing spondylitis patients appeared to be characterized by a TCR beta motif made up of under ten highly homologous amino acid variants. In peripheral blood, the disease-linked clones were found at relatively low frequencies and had a CD8+ phenotype. According to the report, matched synovial fluid samples from ankylosing spondylitis patients were significantly enriched for the disease-linked clones.

Trimming leaves V shorter by 0 bases and J shorter by 5 bases, with the junction holding 18 bases beyond the gene matches. The germline V gene provides CDR1 SGHRS and CDR2 YFSETQ. The cysteine opens and the phenylalanine closes a CDR3 of 19 amino acids. Kept here is only the CDR3 DNA, which spans 57 bases and is read in frame from base 1. Reads for this sample came from an Illumina HiSeq 2500. Quantitative 5'-RACE with molecular barcodes was the method used to prepare the TCR beta libraries. Processing in the source paper ran as follows. To identify disease-linked TCR variants, a new computational method was used, one built on a probabilistic model of VDJ rearrangement. Using fastp trimming at Q25 and MiXCR clonotype assembly, TCRdb reanalyzed the public sequencing data and kept in-frame beta chains. Rows matching on CDR3 protein sequence are summarized as one entry with the most common DNA and genes. The V and J calls and clone size come from TCRdb's table, not from the authors' own analysis. For this sample there are some 240,000 distinct CDR3 sequences; roughly 8.6% appear just once. The ten largest clones capture nearly 7% of the sample.

The sequenced sample consisted of blood, either unsorted or a sorted T cell fraction (not recorded which). This clonotype originated in a male donor with ankylosing spondylitis or in good health (not recorded which). The sequence joins TRBV5-1 to TRBJ2-5, with 8 junctional bases fitting TRBD1. The DNA is TGCGCCAGCAGCTTGGCAGTCTCGTGGCAGGGGGCCCGAATGGAGACCCAGTACTTC. This gives the protein CASSLAVSWQGARMETQYF.